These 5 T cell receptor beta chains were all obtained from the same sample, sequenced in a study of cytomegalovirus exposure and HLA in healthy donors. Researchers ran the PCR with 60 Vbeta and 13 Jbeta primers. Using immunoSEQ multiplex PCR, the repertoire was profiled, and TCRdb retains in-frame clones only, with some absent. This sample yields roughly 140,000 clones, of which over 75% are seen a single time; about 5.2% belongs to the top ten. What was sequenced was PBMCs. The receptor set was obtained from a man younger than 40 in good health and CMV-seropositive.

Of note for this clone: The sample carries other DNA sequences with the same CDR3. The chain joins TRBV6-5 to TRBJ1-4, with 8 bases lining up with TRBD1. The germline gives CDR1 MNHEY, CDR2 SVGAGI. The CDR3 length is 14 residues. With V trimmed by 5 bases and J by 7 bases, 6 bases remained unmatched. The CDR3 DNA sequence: TGTGCCAGCAGTCGACAGGGGAGTAGTGAAAAACTGTTTTTT. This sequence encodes CASSRQGSSEKLFF.

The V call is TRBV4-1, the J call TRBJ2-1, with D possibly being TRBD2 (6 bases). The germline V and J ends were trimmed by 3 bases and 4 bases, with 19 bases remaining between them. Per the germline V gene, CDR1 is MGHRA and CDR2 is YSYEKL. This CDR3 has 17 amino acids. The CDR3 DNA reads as TGCGCCAGCAGCCAGTCCCCGGGACTCGTAAATTACAATGAGCAGTTCTTC. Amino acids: CASSQSPGLVNYNEQFF.

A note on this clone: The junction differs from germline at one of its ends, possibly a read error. Written as DNA, the CDR3 is TGTGCCAGCAGCCGCTCCGACAGGAGAAATGAAAAAGTGTTTTTT. Its translation is CASSRSDRRNEKVFF. The chain uses TRBV11-2 and TRBJ1-4; TRBD1 is a possible D gene (6 bases). The CDR3 length is 15 residues. Germline loops: CDR1 SGHAT, CDR2 FQNNGV.

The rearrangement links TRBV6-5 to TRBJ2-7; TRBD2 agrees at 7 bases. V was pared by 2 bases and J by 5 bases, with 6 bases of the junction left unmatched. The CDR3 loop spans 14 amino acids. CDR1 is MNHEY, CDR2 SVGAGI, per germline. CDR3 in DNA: TGTGCCAGCAGTTACGCCGGACGGGGGGACGAGCAGTACTTC. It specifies CASSYAGRGDEQYF.

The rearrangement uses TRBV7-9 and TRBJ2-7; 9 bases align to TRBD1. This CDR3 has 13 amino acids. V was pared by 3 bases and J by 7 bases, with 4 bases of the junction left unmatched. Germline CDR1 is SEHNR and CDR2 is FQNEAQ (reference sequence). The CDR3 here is CASSFSTGGEQYF. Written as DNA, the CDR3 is TGTGCCAGCAGCTTCTCGACAGGGGGTGAGCAGTACTTC.